The clone carrying this T cell receptor beta chain was counted many times. The antigen is not known. This entry belongs to a study of T cells in Graves' hyperthyroidism and ophthalmopathy. Authors of the study amplified TCR beta CDR3 regions from RNA transcripts. The TCR CDR3 was amplified in a first-round RT-PCR using the HTBI primer set. TCRdb analysed the multiplex PCR reads with MiXCR anew, one entry per CDR3 protein. The sample has about 59,000 distinct CDR3 sequences, approximately 53% seen once; the top ten hold roughly 3.4%. The authors took PBMCs from roughly 9.3 ml fresh peripheral blood. Germline-derived CDR1 and CDR2 are LNHDA and SQIVND (reference sequence). CDR3 size: 14 residues. V shed 7 bases and J 7 bases; nucleotides not matched to a gene: 9. Broader study findings: Ophthalmopathy, which appeared later, was predicted by the model a median approximately six months before onset. Most thyroid-expanded clonotypes above 0.001 were also found in blood.

Material: blood. This sequence joins TRBV19 and TRBJ2-1, with 8 nucleotides matching TRBD2. This TCR derives from a woman in her fifties or sixties with Graves' ophthalmopathy. The DNA for the CDR3 is TGTGCCAGTATTGGGCGGGGGGAGTCAAATGAGCAGTTCTTC. It specifies CASIGRGESNEQFF.